This T cell receptor (beta chain) was identified during a study of T cell repertoires in cytomegalovirus infection. TCRdb re-analysed the reads in MiXCR, keeping a single row per CDR3 protein. The repertoire holds 110,000 to 150,000 distinct CDR3 sequences, with more than 30% as singletons. V lost 2 bases to trimming and J lost 9 bases, with 13 bases between them. Germline V lookup: CDR1 MNHEY, CDR2 SMNVEV (reference sequence). The CDR3 covers 13 residues. Regarding this clonotype: Its matching antigen is unknown.

The sequencing here drew on CD8+ T cells from cultured PBMCs, taken from culture after CMV antigen stimulation. The TCR originated in a human donor in good health (CMV status not recorded). Some clones in this sample may be carry-over from other donors' samples. The gene calls are TRBV27 and TRBJ1-1; unclear D gene. The CDR3 here is CASSLDQSRQAFF. The CDR3 DNA sequence: TGTGCCAGCAGTTTAGATCAGTCACGACAAGCTTTCTTT.